This T cell receptor beta chain was recorded in a study of T cell changes during pregnancy in multiple sclerosis. Germline-derived CDR1 and CDR2 are SGHDT and YYEEEE. The CDR3 spans 12 residues. Trimming shortened V by 3 bases and J by 5 bases, and 8 bases separated the two germline ends. Sequencing was performed with immunoSEQ multiplex PCR; in TCRdb, only in-frame clones are kept and a portion is missing. The repertoire holds 68,000 or so clones, 75% to 95% seen once, with 0.86% in the top ten. Sample: peripheral blood, taken in the second trimester of pregnancy. This clonotype originated in a female donor with multiple sclerosis, enrolled in a pregnancy study. The chain joins TRBV5-6 to TRBJ1-1, with a possible D match to TRBD1 (5 bases). CDR3 sequence reads: CASSSGGTEAFF. CDR3 DNA: TGTGCCAGCAGCTCTGGGGGGACTGAAGCTTTCTTT.